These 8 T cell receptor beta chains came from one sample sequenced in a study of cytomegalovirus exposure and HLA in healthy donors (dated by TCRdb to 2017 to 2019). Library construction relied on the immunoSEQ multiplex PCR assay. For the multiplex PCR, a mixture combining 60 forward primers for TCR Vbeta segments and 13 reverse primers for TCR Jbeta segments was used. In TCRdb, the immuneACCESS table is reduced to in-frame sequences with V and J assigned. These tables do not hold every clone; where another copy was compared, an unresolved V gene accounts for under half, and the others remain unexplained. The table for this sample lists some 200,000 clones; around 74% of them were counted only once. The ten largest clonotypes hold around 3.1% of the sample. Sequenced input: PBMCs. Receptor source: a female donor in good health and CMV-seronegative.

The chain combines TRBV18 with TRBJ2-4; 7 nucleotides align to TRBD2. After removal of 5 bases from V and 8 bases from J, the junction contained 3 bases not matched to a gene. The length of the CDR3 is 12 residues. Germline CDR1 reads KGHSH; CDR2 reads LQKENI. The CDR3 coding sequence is TGTGCCAGCTCAGGGAGGGAGGACATTCAGTACTTC. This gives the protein CASSGREDIQYF.

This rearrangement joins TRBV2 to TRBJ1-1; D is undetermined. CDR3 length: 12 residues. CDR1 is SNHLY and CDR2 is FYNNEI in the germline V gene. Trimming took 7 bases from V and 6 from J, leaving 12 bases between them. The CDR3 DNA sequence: TGTGCCAGCATCCCCGAGGGTGCTGAAGCTTTCTTT. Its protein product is CASIPEGAEAFF.

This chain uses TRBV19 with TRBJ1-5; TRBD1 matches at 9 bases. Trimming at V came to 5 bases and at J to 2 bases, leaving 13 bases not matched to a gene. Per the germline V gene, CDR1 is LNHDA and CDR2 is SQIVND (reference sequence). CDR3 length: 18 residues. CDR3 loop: CASSSGTGRGNGNQPQHF. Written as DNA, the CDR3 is TGTGCCAGTAGTTCAGGGACAGGGAGGGGGAATGGCAATCAGCCCCAGCATTTT.

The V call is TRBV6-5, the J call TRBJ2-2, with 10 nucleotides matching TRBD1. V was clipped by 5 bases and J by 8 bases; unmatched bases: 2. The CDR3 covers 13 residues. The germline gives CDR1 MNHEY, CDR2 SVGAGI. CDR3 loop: CASSGDRGGELFF. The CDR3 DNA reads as TGTGCCAGCAGTGGGGACAGGGGAGGGGAGCTGTTTTTT.

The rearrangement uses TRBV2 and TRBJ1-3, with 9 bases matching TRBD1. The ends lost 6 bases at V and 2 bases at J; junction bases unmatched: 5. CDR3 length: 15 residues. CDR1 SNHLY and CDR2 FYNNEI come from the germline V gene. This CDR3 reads CASSGDREAGNTIYF. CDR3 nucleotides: TGTGCCAGCAGCGGGGACAGGGAGGCTGGAAACACCATATATTTT.

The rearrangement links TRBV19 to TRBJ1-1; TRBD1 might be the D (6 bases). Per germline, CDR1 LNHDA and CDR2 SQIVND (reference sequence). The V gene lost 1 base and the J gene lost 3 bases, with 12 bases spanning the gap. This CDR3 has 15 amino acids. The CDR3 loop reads CASSIGTGLDTEAFF. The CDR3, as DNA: TGTGCCAGTAGTATAGGAACAGGGTTGGACACTGAAGCTTTCTTT. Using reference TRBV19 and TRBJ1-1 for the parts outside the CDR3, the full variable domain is DGGITQSPKYLFRKEGQNVTLSCEQNLNHDAMYWYRQDPGQGLRLIYYSQIVNDFQKGDIAEGYSVSREKKESFPLTVTSAQKNPTAFYLCASSIGTGLDTEAFFGQGTRLTVV.

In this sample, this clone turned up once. As DNA, the CDR3 is TGTGCCAGCAGCTCAGACGGGACTAGGGCCTACGAGCAGTACTTC. This codes for CASSSDGTRAYEQYF. J is TRBJ2-7 and V is TRBV7-9; 8 nucleotides agree with TRBD2. Germline V gene sequence: CDR1 SEHNR, CDR2 FQNEAQ (reference sequence). Losses at the gene ends were 4 bases for V and 2 bases for J; bases not matched to a gene: 7. This CDR3 has 15 residues.

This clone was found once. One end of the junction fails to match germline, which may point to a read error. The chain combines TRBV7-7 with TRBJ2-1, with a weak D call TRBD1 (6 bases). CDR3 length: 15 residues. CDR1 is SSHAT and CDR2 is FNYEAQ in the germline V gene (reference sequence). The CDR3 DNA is TGTGCTAGCAGCTTAGTGGCAGGGGAATTCGATGAGCAGTTCTTC. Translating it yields CASSLVAGEFDEQFF.